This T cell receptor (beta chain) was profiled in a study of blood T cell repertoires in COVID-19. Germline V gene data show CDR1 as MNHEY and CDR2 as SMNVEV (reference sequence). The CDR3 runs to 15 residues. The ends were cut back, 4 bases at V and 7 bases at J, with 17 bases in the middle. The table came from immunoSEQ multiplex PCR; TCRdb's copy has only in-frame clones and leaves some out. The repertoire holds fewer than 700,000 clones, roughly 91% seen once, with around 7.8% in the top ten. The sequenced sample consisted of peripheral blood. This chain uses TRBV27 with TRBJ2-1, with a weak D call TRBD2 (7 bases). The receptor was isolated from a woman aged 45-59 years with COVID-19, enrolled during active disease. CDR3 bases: TGTGCCAGCAGTTATCGGGGGCTCGGGGGGAATGAGCAGTTCTTC. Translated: CASSYRGLGGNEQFF.